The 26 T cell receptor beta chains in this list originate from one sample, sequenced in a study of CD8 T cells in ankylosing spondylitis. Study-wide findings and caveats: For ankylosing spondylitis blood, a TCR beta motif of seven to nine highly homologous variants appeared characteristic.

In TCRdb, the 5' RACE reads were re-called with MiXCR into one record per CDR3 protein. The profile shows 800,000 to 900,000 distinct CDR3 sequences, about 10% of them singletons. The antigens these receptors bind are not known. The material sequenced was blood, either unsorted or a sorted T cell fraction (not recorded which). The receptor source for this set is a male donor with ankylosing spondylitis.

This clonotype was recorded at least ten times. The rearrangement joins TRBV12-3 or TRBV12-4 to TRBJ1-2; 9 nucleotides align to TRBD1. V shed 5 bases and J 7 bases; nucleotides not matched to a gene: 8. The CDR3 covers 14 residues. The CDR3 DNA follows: TGTGCCAGCAGTGTTAGGACAGGGGTCGTTGGCTACACCTTC. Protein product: CASSVRTGVVGYTF.

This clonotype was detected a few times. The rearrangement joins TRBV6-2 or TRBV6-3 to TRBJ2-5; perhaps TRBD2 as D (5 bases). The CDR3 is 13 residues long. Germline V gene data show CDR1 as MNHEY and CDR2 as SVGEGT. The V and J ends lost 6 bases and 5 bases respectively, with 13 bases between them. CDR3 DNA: TGTGCCAGCAGAGAGACGGGGTCCGAGACCCAGTACTTC. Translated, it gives CASRETGSETQYF.

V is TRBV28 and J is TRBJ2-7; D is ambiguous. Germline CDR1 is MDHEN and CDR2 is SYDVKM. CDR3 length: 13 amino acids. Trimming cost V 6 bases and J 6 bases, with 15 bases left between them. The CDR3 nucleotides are TGTGCCAGCAGGACTTACGGTCCGAGCGAGCAGTACTTC. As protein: CASRTYGPSEQYF.

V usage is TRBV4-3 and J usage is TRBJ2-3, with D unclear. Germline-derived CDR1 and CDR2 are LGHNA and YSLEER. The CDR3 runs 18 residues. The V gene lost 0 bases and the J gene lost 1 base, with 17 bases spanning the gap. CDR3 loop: CASSQDPPQLRRTDTQYF. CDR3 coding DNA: TGCGCCAGCAGCCAAGATCCCCCTCAATTACGACGCACAGATACGCAGTATTTT.

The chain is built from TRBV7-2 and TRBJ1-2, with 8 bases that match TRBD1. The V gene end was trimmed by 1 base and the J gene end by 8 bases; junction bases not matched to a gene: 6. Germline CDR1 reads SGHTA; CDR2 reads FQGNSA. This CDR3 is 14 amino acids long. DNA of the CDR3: TGTGCCAGCAGCTTAGGGGACAGGCCGAAGGGCTACACCTTC. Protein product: CASSLGDRPKGYTF.

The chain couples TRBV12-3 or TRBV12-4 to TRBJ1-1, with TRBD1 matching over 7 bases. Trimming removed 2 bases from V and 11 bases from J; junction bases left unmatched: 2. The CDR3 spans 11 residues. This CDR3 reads CASSLRDSAFF. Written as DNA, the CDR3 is TGTGCCAGCAGTTTACGGGACAGCGCTTTCTTT.

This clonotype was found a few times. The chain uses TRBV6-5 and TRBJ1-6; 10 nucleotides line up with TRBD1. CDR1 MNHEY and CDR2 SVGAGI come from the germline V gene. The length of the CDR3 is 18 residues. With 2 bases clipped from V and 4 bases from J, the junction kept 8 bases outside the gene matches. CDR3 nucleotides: TGTGCCAGCAGTTACCTTAGGGGACAGGGGTCATATAATTCACCCCTCCACTTT. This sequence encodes CASSYLRGQGSYNSPLHF.

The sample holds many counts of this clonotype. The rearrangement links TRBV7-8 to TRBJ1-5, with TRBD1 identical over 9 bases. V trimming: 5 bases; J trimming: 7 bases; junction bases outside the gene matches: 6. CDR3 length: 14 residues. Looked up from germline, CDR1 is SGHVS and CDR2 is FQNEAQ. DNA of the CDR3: TGTGCCAGCAGCGGGGGACAGGGAGGCCAGCCCCAGCATTTT. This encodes CASSGGQGGQPQHF.

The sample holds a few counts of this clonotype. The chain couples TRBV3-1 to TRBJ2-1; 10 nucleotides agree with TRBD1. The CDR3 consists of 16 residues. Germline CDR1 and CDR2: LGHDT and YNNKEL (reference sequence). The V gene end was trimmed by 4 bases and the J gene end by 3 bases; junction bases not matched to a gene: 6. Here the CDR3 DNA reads TGTGCCAGCAGCCCCAGGACAGGGGGACTCTACAATGAGCAGTTCTTC. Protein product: CASSPRTGGLYNEQFF.

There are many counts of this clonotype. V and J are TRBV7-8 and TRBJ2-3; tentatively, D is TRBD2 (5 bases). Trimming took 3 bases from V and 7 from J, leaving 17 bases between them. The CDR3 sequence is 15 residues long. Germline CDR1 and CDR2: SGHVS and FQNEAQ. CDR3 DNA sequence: TGTGCCAGCAGCTTTCCGGACTCCAGACGTAATACGCAGTATTTT. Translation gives CASSFPDSRRNTQYF.

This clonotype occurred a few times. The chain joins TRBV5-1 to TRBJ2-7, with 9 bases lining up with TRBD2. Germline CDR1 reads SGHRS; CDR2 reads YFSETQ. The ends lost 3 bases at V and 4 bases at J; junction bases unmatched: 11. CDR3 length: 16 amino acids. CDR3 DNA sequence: TGCGCCAGCAGCTCCTTAGCGGGAGTGGGGTATTACGAGCAGTACTTC. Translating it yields CASSSLAGVGYYEQYF.

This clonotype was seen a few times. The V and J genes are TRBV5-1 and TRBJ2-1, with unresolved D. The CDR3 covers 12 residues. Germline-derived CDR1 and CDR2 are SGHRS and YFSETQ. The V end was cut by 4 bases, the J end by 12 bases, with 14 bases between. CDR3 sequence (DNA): TGCGCCAGCAGCGGGGATTCACGGGTGCAGTTCTTC. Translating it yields CASSGDSRVQFF. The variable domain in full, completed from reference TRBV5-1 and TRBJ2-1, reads KAGVTQTPRYLIKTRGQQVTLSCSPISGHRSVSWYQQTPGQGLQFLFEYFSETQRNKGNFPGRFSGRQFSNSRSEMNVSTLELGDSALYLCASSGDSRVQFFGPGTRLTVL.

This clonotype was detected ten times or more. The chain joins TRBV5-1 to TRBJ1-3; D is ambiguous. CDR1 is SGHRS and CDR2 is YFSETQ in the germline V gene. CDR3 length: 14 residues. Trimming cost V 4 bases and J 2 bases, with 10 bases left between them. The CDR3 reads CASSEGPAGNTIYF. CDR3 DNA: TGCGCCAGCAGCGAGGGCCCAGCTGGAAACACCATATATTTT.

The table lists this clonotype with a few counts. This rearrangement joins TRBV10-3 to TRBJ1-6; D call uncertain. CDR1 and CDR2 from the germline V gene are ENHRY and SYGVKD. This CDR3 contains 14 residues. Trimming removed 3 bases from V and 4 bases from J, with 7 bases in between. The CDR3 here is CAISERSYNSPLHF. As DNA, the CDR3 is TGTGCCATCAGTGAAAGGAGTTATAATTCACCCCTCCACTTT.

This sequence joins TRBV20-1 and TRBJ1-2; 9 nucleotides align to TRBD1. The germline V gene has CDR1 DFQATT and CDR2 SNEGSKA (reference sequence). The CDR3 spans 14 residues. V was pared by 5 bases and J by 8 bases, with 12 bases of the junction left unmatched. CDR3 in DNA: TGCAGTGCTTCACACACAGGGGGCGGTGGAGGCTACACCTTC. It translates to CSASHTGGGGGYTF.

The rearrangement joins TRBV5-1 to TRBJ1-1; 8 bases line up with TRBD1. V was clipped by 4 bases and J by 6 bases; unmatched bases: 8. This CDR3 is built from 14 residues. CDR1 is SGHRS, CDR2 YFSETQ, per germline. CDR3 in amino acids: CASSVGQGGPEAFF. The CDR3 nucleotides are TGCGCCAGCAGCGTCGGACAGGGAGGCCCTGAAGCTTTCTTT.

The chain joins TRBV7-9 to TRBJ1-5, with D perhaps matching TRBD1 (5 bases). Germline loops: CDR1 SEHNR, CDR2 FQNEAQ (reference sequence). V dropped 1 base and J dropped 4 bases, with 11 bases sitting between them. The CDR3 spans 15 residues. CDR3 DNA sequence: TGTGCCAGCAGCTTAGATGGGGCAGCTAATCAGCCCCAGCATTTT. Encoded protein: CASSLDGAANQPQHF.

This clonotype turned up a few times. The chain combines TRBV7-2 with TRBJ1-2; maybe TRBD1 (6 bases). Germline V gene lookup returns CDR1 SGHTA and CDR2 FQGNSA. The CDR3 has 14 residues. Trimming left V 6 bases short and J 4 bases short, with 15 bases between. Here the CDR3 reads CASRPQGHGYGYTF. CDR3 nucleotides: TGTGCCAGCAGACCACAGGGCCATGGCTATGGCTACACCTTC.

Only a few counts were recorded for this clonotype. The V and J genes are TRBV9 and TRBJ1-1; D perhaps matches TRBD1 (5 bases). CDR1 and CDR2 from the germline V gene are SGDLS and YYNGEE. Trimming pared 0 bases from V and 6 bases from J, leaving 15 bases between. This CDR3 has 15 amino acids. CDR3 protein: CASSVDWGVGAEAFF. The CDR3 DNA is TGTGCCAGCAGCGTAGACTGGGGGGTAGGGGCTGAAGCTTTCTTT.

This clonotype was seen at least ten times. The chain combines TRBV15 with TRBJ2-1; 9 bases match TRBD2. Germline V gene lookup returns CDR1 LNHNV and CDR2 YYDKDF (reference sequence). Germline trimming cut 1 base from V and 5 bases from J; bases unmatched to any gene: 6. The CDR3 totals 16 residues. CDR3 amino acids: CATSRGRREGNNEQFF. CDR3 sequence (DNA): TGTGCCACCAGCAGAGGAAGGCGGGAGGGGAACAATGAGCAGTTCTTC.

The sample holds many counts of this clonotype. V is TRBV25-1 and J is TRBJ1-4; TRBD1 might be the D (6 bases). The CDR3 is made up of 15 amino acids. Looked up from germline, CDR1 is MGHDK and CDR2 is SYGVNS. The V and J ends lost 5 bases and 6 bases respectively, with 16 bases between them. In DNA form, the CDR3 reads TGTGCCAGCAGTTCTCAGGGGATAGGTGATGAAAAACTGTTTTTT. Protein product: CASSSQGIGDEKLFF.

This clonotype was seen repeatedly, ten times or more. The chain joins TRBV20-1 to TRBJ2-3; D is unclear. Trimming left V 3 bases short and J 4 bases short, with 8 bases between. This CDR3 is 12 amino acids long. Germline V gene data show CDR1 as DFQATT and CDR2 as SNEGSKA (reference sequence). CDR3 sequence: CSARIPPDTQYF. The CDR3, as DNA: TGCAGTGCTAGGATCCCGCCAGATACGCAGTATTTT.

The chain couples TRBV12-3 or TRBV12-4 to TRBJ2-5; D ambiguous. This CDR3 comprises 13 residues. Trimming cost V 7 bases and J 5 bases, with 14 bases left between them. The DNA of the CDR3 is TGTGCCAGCACCTCTATAGGTGGGGAGACCCAGTACTTC. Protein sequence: CASTSIGGETQYF.

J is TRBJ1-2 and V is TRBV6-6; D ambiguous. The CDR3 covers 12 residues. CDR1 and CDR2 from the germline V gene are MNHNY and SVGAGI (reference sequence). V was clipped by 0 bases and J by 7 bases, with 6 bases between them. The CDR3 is CASSYSGIGYTF. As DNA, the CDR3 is TGTGCCAGCAGTTACTCTGGGATTGGCTACACCTTC.

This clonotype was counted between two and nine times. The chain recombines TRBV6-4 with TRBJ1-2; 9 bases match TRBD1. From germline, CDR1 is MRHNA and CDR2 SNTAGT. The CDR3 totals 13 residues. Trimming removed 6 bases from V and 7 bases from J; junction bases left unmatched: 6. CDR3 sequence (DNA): TGTGCCAGCAGCGGGGGACAGGGTCGTGGCTACACCTTC. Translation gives CASSGGQGRGYTF.

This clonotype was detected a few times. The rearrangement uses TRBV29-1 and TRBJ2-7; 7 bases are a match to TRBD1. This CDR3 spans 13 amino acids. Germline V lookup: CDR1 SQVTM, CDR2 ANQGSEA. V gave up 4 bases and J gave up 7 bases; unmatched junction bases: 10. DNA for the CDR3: TGCAGCGTTGGGGACAGCCCACTACTAGAGCAGTACTTC. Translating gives CSVGDSPLLEQYF.